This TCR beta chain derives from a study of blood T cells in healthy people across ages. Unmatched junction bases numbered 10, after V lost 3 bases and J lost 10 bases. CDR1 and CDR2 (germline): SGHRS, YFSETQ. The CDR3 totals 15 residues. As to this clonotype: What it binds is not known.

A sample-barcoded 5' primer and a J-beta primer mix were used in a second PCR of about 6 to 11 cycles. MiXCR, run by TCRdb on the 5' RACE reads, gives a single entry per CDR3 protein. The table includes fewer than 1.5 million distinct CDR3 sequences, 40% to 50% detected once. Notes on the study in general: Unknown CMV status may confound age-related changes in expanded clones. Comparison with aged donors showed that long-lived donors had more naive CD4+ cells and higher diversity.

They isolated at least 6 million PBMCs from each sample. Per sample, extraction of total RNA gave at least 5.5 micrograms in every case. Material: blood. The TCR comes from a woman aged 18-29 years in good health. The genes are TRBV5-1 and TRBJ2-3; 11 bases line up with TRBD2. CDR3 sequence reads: CASSSSGLAGAAQYF. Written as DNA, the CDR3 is TGCGCCAGCAGCTCATCTGGACTAGCGGGTGCGGCGCAGTATTTT. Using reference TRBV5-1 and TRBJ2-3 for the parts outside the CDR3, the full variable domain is KAGVTQTPRYLIKTRGQQVTLSCSPISGHRSVSWYQQTPGQGLQFLFEYFSETQRNKGNFPGRFSGRQFSNSRSEMNVSTLELGDSALYLCASSSSGLAGAAQYFGPGTRLTVL.